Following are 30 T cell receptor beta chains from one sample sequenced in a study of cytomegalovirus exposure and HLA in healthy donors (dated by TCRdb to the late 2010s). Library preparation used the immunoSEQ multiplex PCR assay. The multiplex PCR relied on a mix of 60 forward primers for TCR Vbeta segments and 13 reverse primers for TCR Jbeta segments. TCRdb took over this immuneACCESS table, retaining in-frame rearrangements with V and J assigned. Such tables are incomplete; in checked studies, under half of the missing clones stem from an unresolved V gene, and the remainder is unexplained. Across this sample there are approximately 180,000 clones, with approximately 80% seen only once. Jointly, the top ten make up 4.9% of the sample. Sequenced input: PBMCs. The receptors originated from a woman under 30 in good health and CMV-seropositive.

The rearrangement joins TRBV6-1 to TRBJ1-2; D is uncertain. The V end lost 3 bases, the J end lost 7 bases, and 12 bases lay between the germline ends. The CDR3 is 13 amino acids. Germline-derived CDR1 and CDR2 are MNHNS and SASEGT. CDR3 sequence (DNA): TGTGCCAGCAGTGAGTGGAGGGTTGGTGGCTACACCTTC. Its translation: CASSEWRVGGYTF.

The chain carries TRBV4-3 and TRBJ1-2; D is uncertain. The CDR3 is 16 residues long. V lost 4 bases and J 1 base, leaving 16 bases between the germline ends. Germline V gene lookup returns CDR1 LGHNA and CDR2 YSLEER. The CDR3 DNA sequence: TGCGCCAGCAGCCCCCTCGCGGAGCCGCTTAACTATGGCTACACCTTC. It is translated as CASSPLAEPLNYGYTF.

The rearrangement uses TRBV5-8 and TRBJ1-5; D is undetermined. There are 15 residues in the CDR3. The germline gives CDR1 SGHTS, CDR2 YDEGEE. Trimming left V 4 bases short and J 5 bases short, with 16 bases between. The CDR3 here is CASSPIRRWDQPQHF. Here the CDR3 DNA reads TGTGCCAGCAGCCCGATTAGGAGGTGGGATCAGCCCCAGCATTTT. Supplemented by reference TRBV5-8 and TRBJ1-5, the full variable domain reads EAGVTQSPTHLIKTRGQQATLRCSPISGHTSVYWYQQALGLGLQFLLWYDEGEERNRGNFPPRFSGRQFPNYSSELNVNALELEDSALYLCASSPIRRWDQPQHFGDGTRLSIL.

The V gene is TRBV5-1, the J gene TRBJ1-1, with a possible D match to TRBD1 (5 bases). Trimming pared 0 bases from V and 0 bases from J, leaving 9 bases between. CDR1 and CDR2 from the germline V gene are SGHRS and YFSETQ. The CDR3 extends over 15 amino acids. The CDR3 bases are TGCGCCAGCAGCTTGGAGACAGATATGAACACTGAAGCTTTCTTT. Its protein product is CASSLETDMNTEAFF.

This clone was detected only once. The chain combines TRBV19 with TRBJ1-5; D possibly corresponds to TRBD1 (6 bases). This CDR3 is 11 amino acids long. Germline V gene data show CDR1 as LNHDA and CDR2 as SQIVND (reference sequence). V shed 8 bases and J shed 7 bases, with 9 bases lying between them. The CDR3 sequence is CASGRGQPQHF. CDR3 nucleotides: TGTGCCAGTGGGAGGGGGCAGCCCCAGCATTTT.

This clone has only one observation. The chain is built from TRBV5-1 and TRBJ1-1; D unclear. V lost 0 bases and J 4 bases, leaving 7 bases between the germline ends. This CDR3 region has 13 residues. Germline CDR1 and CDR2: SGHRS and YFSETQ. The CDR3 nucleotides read TGCGCCAGCAGCTTGGCCGCGCGCACTGAAGCTTTCTTT. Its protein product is CASSLAARTEAFF.

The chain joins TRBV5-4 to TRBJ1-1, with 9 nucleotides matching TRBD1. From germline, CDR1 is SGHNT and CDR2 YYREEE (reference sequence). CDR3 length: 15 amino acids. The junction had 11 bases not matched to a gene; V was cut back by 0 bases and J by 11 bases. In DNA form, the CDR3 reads TGTGCCAGCAGCTTGGACCCGGGACAGGGACAGCGGGCTTTCTTT. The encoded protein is CASSLDPGQGQRAFF.

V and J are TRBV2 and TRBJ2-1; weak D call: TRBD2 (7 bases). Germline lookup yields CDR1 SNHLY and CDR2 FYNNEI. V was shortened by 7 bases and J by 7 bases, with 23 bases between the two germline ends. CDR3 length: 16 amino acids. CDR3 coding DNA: TGTGCCAGCATGGGAGGGGAGGGGGGGCCGCGAAATGAGCAGTTCTTC. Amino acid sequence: CASMGGEGGPRNEQFF.

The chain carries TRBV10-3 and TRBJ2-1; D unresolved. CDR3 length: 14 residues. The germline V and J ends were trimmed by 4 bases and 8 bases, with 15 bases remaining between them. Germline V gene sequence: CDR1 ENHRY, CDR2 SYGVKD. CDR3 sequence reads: CAISASEISYEQFF. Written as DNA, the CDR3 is TGTGCCATCAGTGCCAGCGAAATTTCATATGAGCAGTTCTTC.

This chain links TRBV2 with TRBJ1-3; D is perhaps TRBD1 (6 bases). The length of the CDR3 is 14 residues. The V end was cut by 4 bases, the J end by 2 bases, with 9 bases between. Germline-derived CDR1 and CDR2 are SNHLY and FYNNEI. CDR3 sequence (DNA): TGTGCCAGCAGTGCAAACAGGGCTGGAAACACCATATATTTT. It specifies CASSANRAGNTIYF.

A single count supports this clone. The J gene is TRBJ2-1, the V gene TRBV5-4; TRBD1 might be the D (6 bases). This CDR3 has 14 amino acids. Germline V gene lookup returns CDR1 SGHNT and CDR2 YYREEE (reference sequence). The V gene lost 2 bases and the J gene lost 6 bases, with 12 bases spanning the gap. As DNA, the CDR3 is TGTGCCAGCAGCTTAAACAACAGGGTCAATGAGCAGTTCTTC. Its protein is CASSLNNRVNEQFF.

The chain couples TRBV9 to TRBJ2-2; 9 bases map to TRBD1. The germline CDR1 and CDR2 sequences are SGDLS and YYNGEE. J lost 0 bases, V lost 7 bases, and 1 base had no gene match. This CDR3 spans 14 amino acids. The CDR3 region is CASGTGTNTGELFF. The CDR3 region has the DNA TGTGCCAGCGGGACAGGGACGAACACCGGGGAGCTGTTTTTT. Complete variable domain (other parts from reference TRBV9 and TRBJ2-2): DSGVTQTPKHLITATGQRVTLRCSPRSGDLSVYWYQQSLDQGLQFLIQYYNGEERAKGNILERFSAQQFPDLHSELNLSSLELGDSALYFCASGTGTNTGELFFGEGSRLTVL.

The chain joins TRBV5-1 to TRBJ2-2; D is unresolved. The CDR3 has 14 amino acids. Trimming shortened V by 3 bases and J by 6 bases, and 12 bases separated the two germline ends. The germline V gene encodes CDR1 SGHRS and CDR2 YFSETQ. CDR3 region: CASSSARWSGELFF. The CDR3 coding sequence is TGCGCCAGCAGCTCGGCCAGGTGGTCCGGGGAGCTGTTTTTT.

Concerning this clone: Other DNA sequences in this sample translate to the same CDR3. CDR3 loop: CSVGGGYEQYF. CDR3 nucleotides: TGCAGCGTCGGGGGTGGGTACGAGCAGTACTTC. This sequence joins TRBV29-1 and TRBJ2-7; tentative D call: TRBD2 (6 bases). Germline CDR1 reads SQVTM; CDR2 reads ANQGSEA. V lost 6 bases and J lost 4, with 10 bases in between. The CDR3 runs to 11 residues.

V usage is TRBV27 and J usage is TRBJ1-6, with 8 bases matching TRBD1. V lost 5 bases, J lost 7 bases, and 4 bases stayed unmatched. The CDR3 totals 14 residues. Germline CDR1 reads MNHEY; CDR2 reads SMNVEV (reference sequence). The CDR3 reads CASSMDRVNSPLHF. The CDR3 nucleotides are TGTGCCAGCAGTATGGACAGGGTAAATTCACCCCTCCACTTT.

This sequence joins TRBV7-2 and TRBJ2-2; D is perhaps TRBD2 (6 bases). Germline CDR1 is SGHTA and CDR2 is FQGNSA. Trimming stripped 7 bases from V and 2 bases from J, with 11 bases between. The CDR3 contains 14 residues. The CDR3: CASTLRGNTGELFF. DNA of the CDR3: TGTGCCAGCACTCTGCGGGGAAACACCGGGGAGCTGTTTTTT.

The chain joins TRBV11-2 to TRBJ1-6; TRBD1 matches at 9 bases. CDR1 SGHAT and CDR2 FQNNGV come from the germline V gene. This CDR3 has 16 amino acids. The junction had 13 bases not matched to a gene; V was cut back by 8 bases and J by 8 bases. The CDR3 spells CASAGQGSIRDSPLHF. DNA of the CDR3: TGTGCCAGCGCGGGACAGGGAAGCATTAGGGATTCACCCCTCCACTTT.

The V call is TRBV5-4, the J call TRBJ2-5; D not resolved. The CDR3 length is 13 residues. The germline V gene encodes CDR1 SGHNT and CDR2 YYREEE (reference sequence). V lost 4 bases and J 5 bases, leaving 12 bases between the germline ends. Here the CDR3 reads CASSRQAPETQYF. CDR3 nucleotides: TGTGCCAGCAGCCGCCAGGCTCCGGAGACCCAGTACTTC.

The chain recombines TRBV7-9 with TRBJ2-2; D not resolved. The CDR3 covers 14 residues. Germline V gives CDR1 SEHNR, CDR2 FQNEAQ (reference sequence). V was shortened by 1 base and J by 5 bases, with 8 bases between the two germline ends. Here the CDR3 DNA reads TGTGCCAGCAGCTTAGGGAGACGGACCGGGGAGCTGTTTTTT. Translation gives CASSLGRRTGELFF.

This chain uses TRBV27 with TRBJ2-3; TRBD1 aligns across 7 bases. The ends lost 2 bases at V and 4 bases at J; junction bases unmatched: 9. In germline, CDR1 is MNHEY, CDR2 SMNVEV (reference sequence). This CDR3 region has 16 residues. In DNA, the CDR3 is TGTGCCAGCAGTTTACTGGGACAGCCCTCCCCAGATACGCAGTATTTT. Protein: CASSLLGQPSPDTQYF.

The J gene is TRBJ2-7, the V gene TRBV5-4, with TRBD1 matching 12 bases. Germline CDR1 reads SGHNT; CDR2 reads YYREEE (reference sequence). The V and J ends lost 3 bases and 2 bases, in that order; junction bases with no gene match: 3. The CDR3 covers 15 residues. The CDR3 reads CASSWGTGGAYEQYF. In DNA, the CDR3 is TGTGCCAGCAGCTGGGGGACAGGGGGCGCCTACGAGCAGTACTTC.

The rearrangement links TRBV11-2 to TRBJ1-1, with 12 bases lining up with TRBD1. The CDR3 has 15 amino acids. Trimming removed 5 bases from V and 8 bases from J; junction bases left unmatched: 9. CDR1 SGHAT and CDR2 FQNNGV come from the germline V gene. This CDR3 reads CASSPRDRGRAEAFF. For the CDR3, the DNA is TGTGCCAGCAGCCCCCGGGACAGGGGGCGGGCAGAAGCTTTCTTT.

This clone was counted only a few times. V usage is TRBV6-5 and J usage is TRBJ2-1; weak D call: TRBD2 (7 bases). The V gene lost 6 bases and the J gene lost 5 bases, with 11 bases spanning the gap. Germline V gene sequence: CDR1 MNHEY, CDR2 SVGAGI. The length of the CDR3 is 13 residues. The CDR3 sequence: CASSLGGDNEQFF. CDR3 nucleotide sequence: TGTGCCAGCAGCCTAGGGGGGGACAATGAGCAGTTCTTC.

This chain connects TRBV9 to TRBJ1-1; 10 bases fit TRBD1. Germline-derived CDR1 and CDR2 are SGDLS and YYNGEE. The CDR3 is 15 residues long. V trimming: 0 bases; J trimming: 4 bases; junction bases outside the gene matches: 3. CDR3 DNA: TGTGCCAGCAGCGTAGGACAGGGGGCCGGCACTGAAGCTTTCTTT. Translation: CASSVGQGAGTEAFF.

The chain's CDR3 is CASSEDRKPYEQYF. CDR3 sequence (DNA): TGTGCCAGCAGTGAAGACAGAAAGCCCTACGAGCAGTACTTC. The V gene is TRBV25-1, the J gene TRBJ2-7, with D possibly TRBD1 on 5 matching bases. V was cut by 2 bases and J by 2 bases, with 10 bases left in between. CDR1 and CDR2 (germline): MGHDK, SYGVNS. This CDR3 has 14 amino acids.

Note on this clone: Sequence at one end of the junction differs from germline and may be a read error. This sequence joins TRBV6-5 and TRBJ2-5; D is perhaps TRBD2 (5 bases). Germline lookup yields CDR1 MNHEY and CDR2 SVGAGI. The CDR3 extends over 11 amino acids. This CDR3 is CASSRAGLLNF. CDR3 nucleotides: TGTGCCAGCAGCCGGGCGGGCCTCCTCAACTTC.

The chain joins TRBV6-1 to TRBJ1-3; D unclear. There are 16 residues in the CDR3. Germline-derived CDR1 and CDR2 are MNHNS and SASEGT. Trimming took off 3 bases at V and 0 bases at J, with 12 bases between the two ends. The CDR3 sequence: CASSEYVVSSGNTIYF. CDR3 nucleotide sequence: TGTGCCAGCAGTGAGTACGTGGTTAGCTCTGGAAACACCATATATTTT.

This chain's CDR3 is CASSLFSPVTGANVLTF. As DNA, the CDR3 is TGTGCCAGCAGCTTATTTTCCCCGGTAACTGGGGCCAACGTCCTGACTTTC. V gene TRBV7-3 combines with J gene TRBJ2-6, with D hard to call. With 2 bases removed from V and 2 bases from J, the gap between germline ends came to 13 bases. The CDR3 sequence is 17 residues long. Germline V lookup: CDR1 SGHTA, CDR2 FQGTGA.

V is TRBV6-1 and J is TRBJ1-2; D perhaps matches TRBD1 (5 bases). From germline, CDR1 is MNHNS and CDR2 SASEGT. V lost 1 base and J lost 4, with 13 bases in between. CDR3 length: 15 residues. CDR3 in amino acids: CASSEGWEGSYGYTF. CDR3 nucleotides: TGTGCCAGCAGTGAAGGTTGGGAGGGGTCCTATGGCTACACCTTC.

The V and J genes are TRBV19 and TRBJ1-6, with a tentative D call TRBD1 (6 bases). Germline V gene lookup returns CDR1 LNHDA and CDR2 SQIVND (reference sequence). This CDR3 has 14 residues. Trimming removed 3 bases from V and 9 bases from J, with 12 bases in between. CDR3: CASSMIQGGSPLHF. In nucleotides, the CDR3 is TGTGCCAGTAGTATGATACAGGGCGGTTCACCCCTCCACTTT.